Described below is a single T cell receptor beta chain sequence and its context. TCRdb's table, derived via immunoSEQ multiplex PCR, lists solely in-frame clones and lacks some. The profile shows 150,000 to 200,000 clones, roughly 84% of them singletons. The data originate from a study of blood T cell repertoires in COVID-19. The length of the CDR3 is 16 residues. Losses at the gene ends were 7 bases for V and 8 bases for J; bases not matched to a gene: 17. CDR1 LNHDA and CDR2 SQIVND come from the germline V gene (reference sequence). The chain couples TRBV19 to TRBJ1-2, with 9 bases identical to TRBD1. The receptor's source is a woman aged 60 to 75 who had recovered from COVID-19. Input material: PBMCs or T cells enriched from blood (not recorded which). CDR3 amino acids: CASTLYRTGEEQGYTF. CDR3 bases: TGTGCCAGTACCCTTTATCGGACAGGGGAGGAGCAGGGCTACACCTTC.